This T cell receptor (beta chain) is from a study of cytomegalovirus exposure and HLA in healthy donors. This CDR3 is 16 amino acids long. Germline V gene sequence: CDR1 MNHEY, CDR2 SVGAGI. With 2 bases clipped from V and 8 bases from J, the junction kept 11 bases outside the gene matches. Whole-study results and caveats: Reported findings show TCR beta sequences accurately forecast HLA-A and HLA-B alleles in most subjects.

For this clone: What it binds is not known.

In the PCR, 60 Vbeta and 13 Jbeta primers were used. In the original analysis: Later, tens of millions of unique TCR beta chains were counted in an analysis, and about 10 million of them were shared. Assay used: immunoSEQ multiplex PCR; TCRdb lists only in-frame clones, some missing. V, J and clone size were drawn from that table, and D and trimming were deduced from the DNA. The sample contains about 160,000 clones, around 80% of which appear only once. The sample comprised PBMCs. This clonotype was sampled from a young man in good health and CMV-seronegative. The chain couples TRBV6-5 to TRBJ1-4, with 7 bases that match TRBD1. Here the CDR3 DNA reads TGTGCCAGCAGTTACGACCAGACAGGGTTTGGGGAAAAACTGTTTTTT. It codes for CASSYDQTGFGEKLFF.